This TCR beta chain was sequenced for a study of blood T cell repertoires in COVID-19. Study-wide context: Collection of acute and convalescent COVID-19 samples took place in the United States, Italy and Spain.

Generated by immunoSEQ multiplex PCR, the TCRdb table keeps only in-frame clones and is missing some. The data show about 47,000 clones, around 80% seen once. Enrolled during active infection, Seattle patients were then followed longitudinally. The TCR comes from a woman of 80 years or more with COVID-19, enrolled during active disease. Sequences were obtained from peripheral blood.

Written as DNA, the CDR3 is TGTGCCAGCAGCCAAGATCGCGGGGTGGCCGGGGAGCTGTTTTTT. It yields the protein CASSQDRGVAGELFF. The chain combines TRBV14 with TRBJ2-2; D possibly corresponds to TRBD2 (6 bases). CDR1 and CDR2 (germline): SGHDN, FVKESK. V lost 0 bases and J 6 bases, leaving 11 bases between the germline ends. The CDR3 spans 15 residues.